This T cell receptor beta chain comes out of a study of shared clonotypes between healthy human individuals. TCRdb's table, derived via immunoSEQ multiplex PCR, lists solely in-frame clones and lacks some. Among 2 million to 3 million clones listed, 93% were seen once. V lost 6 bases, J lost 0 bases, and 5 bases stayed unmatched. The CDR3 runs 14 residues. The germline gives CDR1 MNHNY, CDR2 SVGAGI (reference sequence). The clonotype originates from a man younger than 30 in good health. Some clones in this sample may be carry-over from other donors' samples. Sequenced material: naive CD4+ T cells from PBMCs. As to subset: CD45RA+ positively selected. The chain carries TRBV6-6 and TRBJ2-7; 7 nucleotides line up with TRBD1. The CDR3 bases are TGTGCCAGCAGCCGGGGACAGAACTCCTACGAGCAGTACTTC. Translated, it gives CASSRGQNSYEQYF.